These 20 T cell receptor beta chains were sequenced from one sample in a study of early T cells in non-severe SARS-CoV-2 infection (dated by TCRdb to the early 2020s). Library creation used 5' RACE. TCRdb names NextSeq 500 as the instrument used. TCRdb took the public reads, trimmed them with fastp at Q25, ran MiXCR for clone calling and kept in-frame beta chains. A single entry per CDR3 protein holds the most common genes and DNA from its merged rows. Within this sample are some 39,000 distinct CDR3 sequences, with over 3% of them counted one time only. Just over 3% of the sample belongs to the ten largest clones. The specimen was whole blood. The origin of the receptors is an adult who was a healthcare worker with PCR-confirmed SARS-CoV-2 infection or an uninfected control (not recorded which).

This clonotype was picked up many times. The chain links TRBV7-2 to TRBJ1-2; tentatively, D is TRBD1 (5 bases). Trimming took off 1 base at V and 6 bases at J, with 12 bases between the two ends. Looked up from germline, CDR1 is SGHTA and CDR2 is FQGNSA. The CDR3 is made up of 14 amino acids. CDR3 amino acids: CASSLEGARHGYTF. DNA for the CDR3: TGTGCCAGCAGCTTAGAAGGGGCGCGACATGGCTACACCTTC. Drawing the rest from reference TRBV7-2 and TRBJ1-2, the complete variable domain is GAGVSQSPSNKVTEKGKDVELRCDPISGHTALYWYRQSLGQGLEFLIYFQGNSAPDKSGLPSDRFSAERTGGSVSTLTIQRTQQEDSAVYLCASSLEGARHGYTFGSGTRLTVV.

This clonotype was picked up many times. This chain joins TRBV7-6 and TRBJ2-1; 15 positions agree with TRBD2. Germline V lookup: CDR1 SGHVS, CDR2 FNYEAQ. Trimming took 5 bases from V and 0 from J; bases not matched to a gene: 11. The CDR3 sequence is 20 residues long. This chain's CDR3 is CASSPLRTSGGEGSYNEQFF. CDR3 DNA sequence: TGTGCCAGCAGCCCCCTCCGGACTAGCGGGGGGGAAGGCTCCTACAATGAGCAGTTCTTC.

This clonotype was detected ten times or more. The V gene is TRBV12-3 or TRBV12-4, the J gene TRBJ1-2, with D possibly TRBD1 on 5 matching bases. V was pared by 1 base and J by 7 bases, with 10 bases between. The CDR3 has 13 residues. CDR3 sequence (DNA): TGTGCCAGCAGTTTAGGCGGGGACCGTGGCTACACCTTC. This encodes CASSLGGDRGYTF.

This clonotype was found many times. The chain has TRBV5-1 and TRBJ1-3; a possible D gene is TRBD1 (6 bases). The length of the CDR3 is 15 residues. V was pared by 1 base and J by 1 base, with 9 bases between. Germline CDR1 and CDR2: SGHRS and YFSETQ. The DNA for the CDR3 is TGCGCCAGCAGCTTGCAGGGGCAATCTGGAAACACCATATATTTT. Protein product: CASSLQGQSGNTIYF.

Many counts were recorded for this clonotype. The gene calls are TRBV6-6 and TRBJ2-4, with a possible D match to TRBD1 (5 bases). The CDR3 has 14 residues. V was shortened by 4 bases and J by 0 bases, with 7 bases between the two germline ends. Germline V gives CDR1 MNHNY, CDR2 SVGAGI (reference sequence). CDR3 sequence reads: CASSSGIAKNIQYF. Here the CDR3 DNA reads TGTGCCAGCAGTTCAGGGATAGCCAAAAACATTCAGTACTTC.

This chain joins TRBV10-3 and TRBJ1-1, with 9 bases that match TRBD1. Germline-derived CDR1 and CDR2 are ENHRY and SYGVKD. J gave up 5 bases and V 6 bases, and 1 base lay outside the gene matches. This CDR3 has 12 residues. Here the CDR3 DNA reads TGTGCCATCAGCGGACAGGGGACTGAAGCTTTCTTT. As protein: CAISGQGTEAFF.

This clonotype has at least ten counts. Compared with germline, one end of the junction differs, possibly owing to a read error. The CDR3 protein is CASSFGHSSEQYF. Here the CDR3 DNA reads TGTGCCAGCAGTTTCGGACACTCCTCCGAGCAGTACTTC. The genes are TRBV27 and TRBJ2-7; D possibly corresponds to TRBD1 (5 bases). CDR1 and CDR2 from the germline V gene are MNHEY and SMNVEV (reference sequence). The length of the CDR3 is 13 residues.

This clonotype was seen a few times. V usage is TRBV7-2 and J usage is TRBJ1-5; D perhaps matches TRBD1 (5 bases). This CDR3 comprises 16 residues. Germline assignment: CDR1 SGHTA and CDR2 FQGNSA. V was trimmed by 2 bases and J by 3 bases, leaving 14 bases between them. CDR3 nucleotides: TGTGCCAGCAGCTTACGTGGGGCCTCAAACAATCAGCCCCAGCATTTT. It specifies CASSLRGASNNQPQHF.

This clonotype was recorded many times. The V and J genes are TRBV7-6 and TRBJ2-2; D remains ambiguous. Trimming cost V 5 bases and J 3 bases, with 10 bases left between them. Germline V gene sequence: CDR1 SGHVS, CDR2 FNYEAQ. The CDR3 contains 14 residues. CDR3 loop: CASSLTGYTGELFF. The CDR3 DNA reads TGTGCCAGCAGCCTCACCGGTTACACCGGGGAGCTGTTTTTT.

This clonotype was counted many times. This rearrangement joins TRBV9 to TRBJ2-5; no clear D. Trimming cost V 4 bases and J 1 base, with 5 bases left between them. This CDR3 comprises 12 residues. Germline assignment: CDR1 SGDLS and CDR2 YYNGEE. The CDR3 sequence is CASSRFQETQYF. In nucleotides, the CDR3 is TGTGCCAGCAGCCGCTTCCAAGAGACCCAGTACTTC. Using reference TRBV9 and TRBJ2-5 for the parts outside the CDR3, the full variable domain is DSGVTQTPKHLITATGQRVTLRCSPRSGDLSVYWYQQSLDQGLQFLIQYYNGEERAKGNILERFSAQQFPDLHSELNLSSLELGDSALYFCASSRFQETQYFGPGTRLLVL.

This clonotype was detected many times. The rearrangement uses TRBV7-6 and TRBJ2-5; D unresolved. The CDR3 is 13 amino acids. Between the trimmed V and J ends, which lost 6 bases and 9 bases, there was a span of 17 bases. The germline V gene encodes CDR1 SGHVS and CDR2 FNYEAQ. CDR3: CASRQDPDGPQYF. CDR3 coding DNA: TGTGCCAGCAGACAAGACCCCGATGGGCCCCAGTACTTC. Combining the CDR3 with reference TRBV7-6 and TRBJ2-5 gives the whole variable domain GAGVSQSPRYKVTKRGQDVALRCDPISGHVSLYWYRQALGQGPEFLTYFNYEAQQDKSGLPNDRFSAERPEGSISTLTIQRTEQRDSAMYRCASRQDPDGPQYFGPGTRLLVL.

At least ten counts were recorded for this clonotype. The chain carries TRBV24-1 and TRBJ1-5, with TRBD1 matching 9 bases. Germline V gene lookup returns CDR1 KGHDR and CDR2 SFDVKD. This CDR3 is 18 amino acids long. Trimming cost V 2 bases and J 7 bases; bases outside gene matches: 14. In DNA, the CDR3 is TGTGCCACCAGTGATTCCGAACCCGAGGACAGGGGAGGCCAGCCCCAGCATTTT. Residues: CATSDSEPEDRGGQPQHF.

The sample holds a few counts of this clonotype. For the CDR3, the DNA is TGTGCCATCTCTCGACAGGGCCAGTCGGAGGCTTTCTTT. Translating it yields CAISRQGQSEAFF. The V gene is TRBV6-1, the J gene TRBJ1-1; 7 bases agree with TRBD1. The ends lost 10 bases at V and 11 bases at J; junction bases unmatched: 16. Germline V gene sequence: CDR1 MNHNS, CDR2 SASEGT. CDR3 length: 13 amino acids.

This clonotype showed up many times. J is TRBJ2-1 and V is TRBV7-9, with D perhaps matching TRBD2 (5 bases). Germline V gene data show CDR1 as SEHNR and CDR2 as FQNEAQ (reference sequence). The CDR3 extends over 13 amino acids. V was shortened by 3 bases and J by 5 bases, with 8 bases between the two germline ends. The CDR3 nucleotides are TGTGCCAGCAGCTTCCCCGGGGACAATGAGCAGTTCTTC. The encoded protein is CASSFPGDNEQFF.

This clonotype was seen many times. The V gene is TRBV6-6, the J gene TRBJ2-3, with TRBD2 matching over 7 bases. Germline CDR1 reads MNHNY; CDR2 reads SVGAGI (reference sequence). V lost 0 bases, J lost 0 bases, and 12 bases stayed unmatched. The CDR3 consists of 19 residues. The CDR3 reads CASSYSPPSSGTSTDTQYF. The CDR3 DNA sequence: TGTGCCAGCAGTTACTCCCCCCCCTCTAGCGGCACTAGCACAGATACGCAGTATTTT.

This clonotype was seen ten or more times. This chain connects TRBV3-1 to TRBJ1-3; D is undetermined. Trimming stripped 4 bases from V and 4 bases from J, with 5 bases between. The CDR3 covers 12 residues. Germline-derived CDR1 and CDR2 are LGHDT and YNNKEL (reference sequence). CDR3 in amino acids: CASSLQGNTIYF. The CDR3 DNA reads as TGTGCCAGCAGCCTACAAGGAAACACCATATATTTT.

At least ten counts were recorded for this clonotype. This chain links TRBV12-3 or TRBV12-4 with TRBJ1-5; D unclear. The CDR3 sequence is 12 residues long. V was cut by 5 bases and J by 5 bases, with 7 bases left in between. CDR3 in amino acids: CASSHGDQPQHF. CDR3 nucleotide sequence: TGTGCCAGCAGTCACGGGGATCAGCCCCAGCATTTT.

The table lists this clonotype with many counts. V and J are TRBV10-3 and TRBJ2-7; D call uncertain. There are 15 residues in the CDR3. V gave up 2 bases and J gave up 2 bases, with 13 bases separating them. The germline gives CDR1 ENHRY, CDR2 SYGVKD. The DNA of the CDR3 is TGTGCCATCAGTGAGATTGACCTTCCCCCCTACGAGCAGTACTTC. Protein: CAISEIDLPPYEQYF.

This clonotype has ten or more counts. The chain joins TRBV19 to TRBJ2-1; maybe TRBD2 (5 bases). Germline V lookup: CDR1 LNHDA, CDR2 SQIVND (reference sequence). Trimming pared 1 base from V and 1 base from J, leaving 8 bases between. The CDR3 extends over 15 amino acids. The CDR3 DNA follows: TGTGCCAGTAGTATAGTGGGAGCGTCCTACAATGAGCAGTTCTTC. Translated, it gives CASSIVGASYNEQFF.

This clonotype was counted many times. The gene calls are TRBV20-1 and TRBJ2-7; 8 bases agree with TRBD1. V lost 6 bases, J lost 1 base, and 8 bases stayed unmatched. There are 14 residues in the CDR3. CDR1 and CDR2 (germline): DFQATT, SNEGSKA (reference sequence). CDR3 sequence (DNA): TGCAGTGCGTCGGCAGGGGGCGTATCCTACGAGCAGTACTTC. Amino acids: CSASAGGVSYEQYF.